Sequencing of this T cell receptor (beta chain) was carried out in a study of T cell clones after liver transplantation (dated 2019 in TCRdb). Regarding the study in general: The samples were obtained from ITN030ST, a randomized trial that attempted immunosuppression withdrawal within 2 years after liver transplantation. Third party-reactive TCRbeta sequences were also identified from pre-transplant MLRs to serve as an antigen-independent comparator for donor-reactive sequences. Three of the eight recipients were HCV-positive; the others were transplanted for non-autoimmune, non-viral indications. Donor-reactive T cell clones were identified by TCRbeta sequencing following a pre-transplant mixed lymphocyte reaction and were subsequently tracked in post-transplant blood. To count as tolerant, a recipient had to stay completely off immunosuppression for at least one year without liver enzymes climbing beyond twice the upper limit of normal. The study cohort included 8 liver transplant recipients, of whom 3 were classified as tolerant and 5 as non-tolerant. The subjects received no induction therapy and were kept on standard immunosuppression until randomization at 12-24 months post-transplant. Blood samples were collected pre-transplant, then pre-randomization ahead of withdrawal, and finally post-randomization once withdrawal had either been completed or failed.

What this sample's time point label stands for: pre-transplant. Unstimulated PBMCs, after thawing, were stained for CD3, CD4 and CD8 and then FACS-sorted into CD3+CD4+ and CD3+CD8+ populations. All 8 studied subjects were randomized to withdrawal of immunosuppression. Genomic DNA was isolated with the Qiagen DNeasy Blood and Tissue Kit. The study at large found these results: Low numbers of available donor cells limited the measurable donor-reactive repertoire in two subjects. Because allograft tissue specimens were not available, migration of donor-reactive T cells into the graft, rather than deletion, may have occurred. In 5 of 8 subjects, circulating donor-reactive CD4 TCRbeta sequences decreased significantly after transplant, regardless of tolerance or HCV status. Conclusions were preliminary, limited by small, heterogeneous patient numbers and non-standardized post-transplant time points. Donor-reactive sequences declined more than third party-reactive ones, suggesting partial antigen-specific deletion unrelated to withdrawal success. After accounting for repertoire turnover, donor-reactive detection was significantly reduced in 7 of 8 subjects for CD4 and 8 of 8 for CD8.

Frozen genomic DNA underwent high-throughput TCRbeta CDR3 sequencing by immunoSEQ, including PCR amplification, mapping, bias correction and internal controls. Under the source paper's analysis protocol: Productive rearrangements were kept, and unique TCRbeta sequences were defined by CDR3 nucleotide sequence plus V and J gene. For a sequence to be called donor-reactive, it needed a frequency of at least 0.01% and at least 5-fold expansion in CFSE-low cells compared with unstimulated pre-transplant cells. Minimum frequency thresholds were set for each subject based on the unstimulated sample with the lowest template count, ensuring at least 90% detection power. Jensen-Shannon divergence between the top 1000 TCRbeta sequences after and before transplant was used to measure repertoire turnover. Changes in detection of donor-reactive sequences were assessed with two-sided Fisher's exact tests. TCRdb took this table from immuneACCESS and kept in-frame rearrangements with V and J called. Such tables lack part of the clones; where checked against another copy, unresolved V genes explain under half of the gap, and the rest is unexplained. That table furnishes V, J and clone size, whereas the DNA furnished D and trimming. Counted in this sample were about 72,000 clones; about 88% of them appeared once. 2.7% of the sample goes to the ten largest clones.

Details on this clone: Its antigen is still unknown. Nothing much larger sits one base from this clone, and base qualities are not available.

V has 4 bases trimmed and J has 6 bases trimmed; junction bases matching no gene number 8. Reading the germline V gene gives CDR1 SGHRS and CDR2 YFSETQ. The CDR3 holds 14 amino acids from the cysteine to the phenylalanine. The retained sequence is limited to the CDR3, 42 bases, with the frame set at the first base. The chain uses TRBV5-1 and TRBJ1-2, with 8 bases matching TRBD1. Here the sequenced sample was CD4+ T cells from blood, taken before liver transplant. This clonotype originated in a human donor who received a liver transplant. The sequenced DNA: TGCGCCAGCAGCAACGCAGGGGGCGCGCATGGCTACACCTTC. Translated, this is CASSNAGGAHGYTF.